This TCR beta chain was recovered during a study of coeliac disease. Cells were frozen in aliquots of around 540,000, and one aliquot per fraction was sequenced. With regard to this clone: The target antigen is unknown.

Whole-study findings and limits: Largely private TRB repertoires meant most sequences were sample-unique.

Produced via immunoSEQ multiplex PCR; TCRdb's table is partial and in-frame only. Here the sample spans about 4,900 clones, approximately 69% being singletons. The sample consisted of lymphocytes from the gut lamina propria. This clonotype was obtained from a woman in her thirties or forties.

The CDR3 loop reads CASSLGSATNEKLFF. The CDR3 bases are TGTGCCAGCAGCTTAGGGTCAGCAACTAATGAAAAACTGTTTTTT. This chain connects TRBV7-2 to TRBJ1-4; D unclear. V was trimmed by 1 base and J by 0 bases, leaving 6 bases between them. The CDR3 extends over 15 amino acids. Per the germline V gene, CDR1 is SGHTA and CDR2 is FQGNSA.